These 6 T cell receptor beta chains were sequenced from one sample in a study of blood T cell repertoires in COVID-19. Using immunoSEQ multiplex PCR, the repertoire was profiled, and TCRdb retains in-frame clones only, with some absent. Found here are some 160,000 clones, approximately 86% of them singletons; the top ten hold 2% to 3%. Sequences were obtained from peripheral blood. The source of these receptors is an elderly woman with COVID-19, enrolled during active disease.

The rearrangement links TRBV6-5 to TRBJ1-2; TRBD1 aligns across 7 bases. Germline trimming cut 7 bases from V and 8 bases from J; bases unmatched to any gene: 16. Germline assignment: CDR1 MNHEY and CDR2 SVGAGI. The length of the CDR3 is 15 residues. CDR3 in amino acids: CASTGGRGLTGGYTF. As DNA, the CDR3 is TGTGCCAGCACCGGCGGGAGGGGGCTGACTGGAGGCTACACCTTC.

V is TRBV6-2 or TRBV6-3 and J is TRBJ1-5, with D possibly matching TRBD1 (5 bases). The ends were cut back, 6 bases at V and 5 bases at J, with 17 bases in the middle. The CDR3 runs to 15 residues. The germline gives CDR1 MNHEY, CDR2 SVGEGT. In nucleotides, the CDR3 is TGTGCCAGCAGCCCCTGGGGAGGGGCGGATCAGCCCCAGCATTTT. Translating gives CASSPWGGADQPQHF.

The chain couples TRBV28 to TRBJ1-2, with TRBD1 matching over 7 bases. Per the germline V gene, CDR1 is MDHEN and CDR2 is SYDVKM. CDR3 length equals 12 residues. The J segment lost 8 bases and the V segment lost 4 bases, leaving 4 bases of the junction unmatched. The CDR3 spells CASSSTGWGYTF. The CDR3 coding sequence is TGTGCCAGCAGTTCGACAGGGTGGGGCTACACCTTC.

This clone was seen just once. CDR3 in DNA: TGTGCCAGCAGTTACGCCGGACTATCTGAAGCTTTCTTT. It encodes CASSYAGLSEAFF. The chain links TRBV6-5 to TRBJ1-1; D not certain. V lost 2 bases, J lost 6 bases, and 10 bases lay in between. The CDR3 loop spans 13 amino acids. Germline loops: CDR1 MNHEY, CDR2 SVGAGI.

This chain uses TRBV29-1 with TRBJ2-7; TRBD1 matches at 7 bases. V gave up 7 bases and J gave up 3 bases; unmatched junction bases: 9. The length of the CDR3 is 13 residues. Germline assignment: CDR1 SQVTM and CDR2 ANQGSEA. The CDR3 coding sequence is TGCAGCGCTAAAGACAGGGTCGGCTACGAGCAGTACTTC. Residues: CSAKDRVGYEQYF.

V usage is TRBV7-2 and J usage is TRBJ2-7, with D possibly matching TRBD1 (5 bases). The CDR3 is 12 residues long. Germline V CDR1 and CDR2: SGHTA, FQGNSA. V shed 5 bases and J shed 6 bases, with 11 bases lying between them. CDR3 coding DNA: TGTGCCAGCAGCCCCCGTAGGGGCGAGCAGTACTTC. Encoded protein: CASSPRRGEQYF.